This TCR beta chain was retrieved from a study of cytomegalovirus exposure and HLA in healthy donors. Across the study: Some 85 million unique TCRs, all from HLA-typed donors, were included in an early release of the data.

PCR was performed using 60 Vbeta and 13 Jbeta primers. Profiled with immunoSEQ multiplex PCR; TCRdb holds only in-frame clones, not every one. Among around 150,000 clones, around 79% were seen once, and the ten largest hold more than 3.5%. V shed 7 bases and J shed 2 bases, with 16 bases lying between them. This CDR3 is 15 amino acids long. Per the germline V gene, CDR1 is SEHNR and CDR2 is FQNEAQ (reference sequence). Sequencing input: PBMCs. This TCR came from a man aged 40-49 years in good health and CMV-seronegative. The V gene is TRBV7-9, the J gene TRBJ2-3; tentative D call: TRBD1 (5 bases). The CDR3 nucleotides read TGTGCCAGCACCGATCAGGGATCCCCCACAGATACGCAGTATTTT. Protein product: CASTDQGSPTDTQYF.